This TCR beta chain was sequenced during a study of shared clonotypes between healthy human individuals. This clone was seen once. CDR3 length: 15 residues. CDR1 is SQVTM, CDR2 ANQGSEA, per germline. Losses at the gene ends were 3 bases for V and 1 base for J; bases not matched to a gene: 5. Data came from immunoSEQ multiplex PCR; TCRdb stores just in-frame clones and leaves some out. The profile shows under 600,000 clones, roughly four fifths of them singletons. This clonotype was sampled from a woman aged 40 to 50 in good health. Some clones in this sample may be carry-over from other donors' samples. The J gene is TRBJ1-1, the V gene TRBV29-1; 10 bases fit TRBD1. What was sequenced was PBMCs. The CDR3 bases are TGCAGCGTTGAGGGGACAGGGGAGGGGAACACTGAAGCTTTCTTT. This encodes CSVEGTGEGNTEAFF. Full variable domain (missing parts from reference TRBV29-1 and TRBJ1-1): SAVISQKPSRDICQRGTSLTIQCQVDSQVTMMFWYRQQPGQSLTLIATANQGSEATYESGFVIDKFPISRPNLTFSTLTVSNMSPEDSSIYLCSVEGTGEGNTEAFFGQGTRLTVV.